This T cell receptor beta chain was documented in a study of Graves' ophthalmopathy and Graves' hyperthyroidism. There are many counts of this clonotype. With 0 bases removed from V and 0 bases from J, the gap between germline ends came to 9 bases. This CDR3 has 15 residues. CDR1 and CDR2 from the germline V gene are LNHDA and SQIVND (reference sequence). The study enrolled ophthalmopathy donors with moderate-to-severe activity, CAS ≥3, NOSPECS ≥4 and duration under 3 months. RNA transcripts were the source from which TCR beta CDR3 regions were amplified. Second-round multiplex PCR came after first-round RT-PCR with HTBI primers. TCRdb re-called the multiplex PCR reads with MiXCR, one entry per CDR3 protein. The table shows about 57,000 distinct CDR3 sequences, with approximately 47% occurring only once.

The chain recombines TRBV19 with TRBJ2-7; maybe TRBD1 (6 bases). The receptor was derived from an adult woman with Graves' ophthalmopathy. Specimen: peripheral blood. The CDR3 protein is CASSIDDRNSYEQYF. The CDR3 coding sequence is TGTGCCAGTAGTATAGACGACAGGAACTCCTACGAGCAGTACTTC.